Following are 7 T cell receptor beta chains from one sample sequenced in a study of blood T cell repertoires in COVID-19. Clones were read by immunoSEQ multiplex PCR, and TCRdb kept only the in-frame ones, dropping some. The sample has 150,000 to 200,000 clones, approximately 85% seen once; the top ten hold over 5%. The sequenced sample was peripheral blood. These receptors all come from a woman between 45 and 65 years old with COVID-19, enrolled during active disease.

V and J are TRBV6-5 and TRBJ2-7, with D possibly being TRBD1 (6 bases). Trimming shortened V by 2 bases and J by 6 bases, and 14 bases separated the two germline ends. Germline CDR1 MNHEY, CDR2 SVGAGI. This CDR3 spans 14 amino acids. CDR3 sequence: CASSYGQGSLEQYF. The DNA for the CDR3 is TGTGCCAGCAGTTACGGGCAGGGGAGCCTCGAGCAGTACTTC.

The DNA for the CDR3 is TGTGCCAGCAGTGAAACAGGACAGGGACATGGCTACACCTTC. Residues: CASSETGQGHGYTF. This chain uses TRBV25-1 with TRBJ1-2, with 8 bases that match TRBD1. Germline CDR1 and CDR2: MGHDK and SYGVNS. Trimming at V came to 2 bases and at J to 6 bases, leaving 5 bases not matched to a gene. The length of the CDR3 is 14 residues.

This rearrangement joins TRBV30 to TRBJ1-3; D gene uncertain. This CDR3 comprises 13 residues. V gave up 4 bases and J gave up 4 bases, with 11 bases separating them. CDR1 and CDR2 from the germline V gene are GTSNPN and SVGIG (reference sequence). In DNA form, the CDR3 reads TGTGCCTGGACGCCAGGAGGGGGAAACACCATATATTTT. Translating it yields CAWTPGGGNTIYF.

J is TRBJ1-5 and V is TRBV6-1, with TRBD1 identical over 7 bases. V shed 1 base and J 1 base; nucleotides not matched to a gene: 10. Germline V gives CDR1 MNHNS, CDR2 SASEGT. The CDR3 is made up of 18 amino acids. DNA for the CDR3: TGTGCCAGCAGTGAAGTAGCAGGGGGGCGGGCGAGCAATCAGCCCCAGCATTTT. Its protein product is CASSEVAGGRASNQPQHF.

V and J are TRBV5-5 and TRBJ2-2, with a weak D call TRBD1 (5 bases). Between the trimmed V and J ends, which lost 4 bases and 1 base, there was a span of 14 bases. The CDR3 is 16 residues long. In germline, CDR1 is SGHKS, CDR2 YYEKEE (reference sequence). CDR3 loop: CASSTDTRQNTGELFF. The CDR3 nucleotides are TGTGCCAGCAGCACGGACACCAGACAGAACACCGGGGAGCTGTTTTTT.

J is TRBJ1-2 and V is TRBV30; TRBD1 might be the D (5 bases). Between the trimmed V and J ends, which lost 2 bases and 6 bases, there was a span of 10 bases. Germline V gene sequence: CDR1 GTSNPN, CDR2 SVGIG (reference sequence). The CDR3 totals 12 residues. The CDR3 DNA reads as TGTGCCTGGAGTAAGCCAGGGAATGGCTACACCTTC. This translates into CAWSKPGNGYTF.

The chain is built from TRBV7-9 and TRBJ1-2, with 7 nucleotides matching TRBD1. This CDR3 contains 15 residues. Germline lookup yields CDR1 SEHNR and CDR2 FQNEAQ (reference sequence). V shed 5 bases, J shed 4 bases, and the junction held 10 bases outside the gene matches. CDR3 nucleotides: TGTGCCAGCAGCCGAAGGGACAGCTCAATCTATGGCTACACCTTC. Amino acid sequence: CASSRRDSSIYGYTF.